The 18 T cell receptor beta chains in this list originate from one sample, sequenced in a study of blood T cell repertoires in COVID-19. Assay: immunoSEQ multiplex PCR; the TCRdb copy retains only in-frame clones and omits some. The sample lists 140,000 to 150,000 clones, roughly 90% occurring once. Sequencing was done on a sample of peripheral blood. The receptors come from a man in his 60s with active or convalescent COVID-19.

This clone was seen a few times. The chain uses TRBV30 and TRBJ1-5; 12 bases agree with TRBD1. This CDR3 is built from 14 residues. Germline-derived CDR1 and CDR2 are GTSNPN and SVGIG (reference sequence). V was pared by 1 base and J by 6 bases, with 1 base of the junction left unmatched. The CDR3 region has the DNA TGTGCCTGGAGTGGGGACAGGGGGCCTCAGCCCCAGCATTTT. As protein: CAWSGDRGPQPQHF. Drawing the rest from reference TRBV30 and TRBJ1-5, the complete variable domain is SQTIHQWPATLVQPVGSPLSLECTVEGTSNPNLYWYRQAAGRGLQLLFYSVGIGQISSEVPQNLSASRPQDRQFILSSKKLLLSDSGFYLCAWSGDRGPQPQHFGDGTRLSIL.

The chain is built from TRBV30 and TRBJ1-5; D unresolved. Germline-derived CDR1 and CDR2 are GTSNPN and SVGIG (reference sequence). CDR3 length equals 14 residues. V was pared by 1 base and J by 0 bases, with 7 bases between. Written as DNA, the CDR3 is TGTGCCTGGAGTGGAGGGTATAGCAATCAGCCCCAGCATTTT. This gives the protein CAWSGGYSNQPQHF.

The chain recombines TRBV7-2 with TRBJ1-2, with a tentative D call TRBD1 (5 bases). The V gene lost 5 bases and the J gene lost 2 bases, with 9 bases spanning the gap. Looked up from germline, CDR1 is SGHTA and CDR2 is FQGNSA. There are 13 residues in the CDR3. CDR3 DNA: TGTGCCAGCAGCCCCGACAGAAACTATGGCTACACCTTC. Its translation: CASSPDRNYGYTF.

The genes are TRBV4-2 and TRBJ1-6; D is possibly TRBD1 (6 bases). The germline V gene has CDR1 LGHNA and CDR2 YNFKEQ. V was clipped by 1 base and J by 9 bases, with 13 bases between them. The CDR3 has 15 amino acids. DNA of the CDR3: TGTGCCAGCAGCCAAGCGGTCCAAGGGGGTTCACCCCTCCACTTT. Protein product: CASSQAVQGGSPLHF.

The CDR3 nucleotides read TGTGCCTGGGGGCCCCGGGACAGGGGCGGTTTCTTT. It specifies CAWGPRDRGGFF. V usage is TRBV30 and J usage is TRBJ1-1, with 10 positions matching TRBD1. V lost 5 bases to trimming and J lost 13 bases; unmatched junction nucleotides: 10. Germline assignment: CDR1 GTSNPN and CDR2 SVGIG (reference sequence). The CDR3 loop spans 12 amino acids.

The V call is TRBV28, the J call TRBJ2-3; D is possibly TRBD2 (5 bases). Trimming took off 6 bases at V and 10 bases at J, with 20 bases between the two ends. Looked up from germline, CDR1 is MDHEN and CDR2 is SYDVKM. The CDR3 runs 14 residues. The CDR3 nucleotides are TGTGCCAGCAGCCTCCCCGGGATCAAACCTTCGCAGTATTTT. This encodes CASSLPGIKPSQYF.

V usage is TRBV4-2 and J usage is TRBJ2-7; 12 nucleotides align to TRBD2. In germline, CDR1 is LGHNA, CDR2 YNFKEQ. J lost 2 bases, V lost 0 bases, and 5 bases had no gene match. The CDR3 has 17 residues. The CDR3 region is CASSQETGLAGPYEQYF. The DNA for the CDR3 is TGTGCCAGCAGCCAAGAAACCGGACTAGCGGGGCCCTACGAGCAGTACTTC.

The V gene is TRBV5-5, the J gene TRBJ2-3; maybe TRBD1 (6 bases). V gave up 7 bases and J gave up 2 bases, with 20 bases separating them. Germline CDR1 and CDR2: SGHKS and YYEKEE (reference sequence). The CDR3 is made up of 16 amino acids. The CDR3 bases are TGTGCCAGCCGCCTCCCCCGGGACACTCCCACAGATACGCAGTATTTT. It encodes CASRLPRDTPTDTQYF.

This clone was observed a few times. The chain uses TRBV24-1 and TRBJ1-1; D not certain. This CDR3 contains 11 residues. V dropped 9 bases and J dropped 7 bases, with 11 bases sitting between them. Germline-derived CDR1 and CDR2 are KGHDR and SFDVKD. The CDR3 is CATGQENEAFF. For the CDR3, the DNA is TGTGCCACCGGCCAAGAAAATGAAGCTTTCTTT.

The chain uses TRBV9 and TRBJ1-4, with a weak D call TRBD1 (6 bases). The CDR3 is 15 amino acids. V gave up 0 bases and J gave up 4 bases, with 10 bases separating them. Germline values: CDR1 SGDLS, CDR2 YYNGEE. Written as DNA, the CDR3 is TGTGCCAGCAGCGTAGAAGGGGGAATTAATGAAAAACTGTTTTTT. It is translated as CASSVEGGINEKLFF.

This chain connects TRBV6-2 or TRBV6-3 to TRBJ1-5; TRBD1 matches at 7 bases. Germline trimming cut 5 bases from V and 7 bases from J; bases unmatched to any gene: 11. CDR3 length: 15 residues. Germline V gene data show CDR1 as MNHEY and CDR2 as SVGEGT. The CDR3 reads CASSPTQQGGQPQHF. CDR3 DNA sequence: TGTGCCAGCAGTCCCACTCAGCAGGGGGGCCAGCCCCAGCATTTT.

The chain links TRBV30 to TRBJ2-3; 8 bases are a match to TRBD2. J was trimmed by 4 bases and V by 3 bases; bases with no gene match: 15. CDR1 and CDR2 from the germline V gene are GTSNPN and SVGIG (reference sequence). This CDR3 is built from 17 residues. CDR3 nucleotides: TGTGCCTGGAGGGGAACCGGGACTAGGGGTCTCGCAGATACGCAGTATTTT. This encodes CAWRGTGTRGLADTQYF.

The CDR3 sequence: CAIGTSGDYNEQFF. The CDR3 coding sequence is TGTGCCATCGGGACTAGCGGGGACTACAATGAGCAGTTCTTC. The chain employs TRBV10-3 and TRBJ2-1; 13 bases are a match to TRBD2. The CDR3 sequence is 14 residues long. V trimming: 8 bases; J trimming: 3 bases; junction bases outside the gene matches: 1. CDR1 is ENHRY and CDR2 is SYGVKD in the germline V gene.

The chain combines TRBV5-6 with TRBJ1-4; D may be TRBD1 (5 bases). The germline V and J ends were trimmed by 0 bases and 0 bases, with 12 bases remaining between them. Germline V CDR1 and CDR2: SGHDT, YYEEEE. The CDR3 extends over 17 amino acids. Here the CDR3 DNA reads TGTGCCAGCAGCTTGGCCGGGGGGAGGACAACTAATGAAAAACTGTTTTTT. As protein: CASSLAGGRTTNEKLFF.

The chain carries TRBV18 and TRBJ1-1; D possibly corresponds to TRBD1 (6 bases). The CDR3 spans 14 residues. V shed 3 bases and J shed 1 base, with 9 bases lying between them. Germline loops: CDR1 KGHSH, CDR2 LQKENI. DNA of the CDR3: TGTGCCAGCTCACCGTCCAGGGGGAACACTGAAGCTTTCTTT. Amino acid sequence: CASSPSRGNTEAFF.

Points on this clone: Other DNA sequences in the sample encode the same CDR3. The rearrangement joins TRBV24-1 to TRBJ2-3; a possible D gene is TRBD1 (5 bases). The CDR3 runs 15 residues. Germline V lookup: CDR1 KGHDR, CDR2 SFDVKD. The V and J ends lost 2 bases and 3 bases respectively, with 11 bases between them. CDR3: CATSDSSQGTDTQYF. The CDR3 coding sequence is TGTGCCACCAGTGATTCGTCGCAGGGTACAGATACGCAGTATTTT.

This chain joins TRBV3-1 (or the pseudogene TRBV3-2) and TRBJ2-5; a possible D gene is TRBD1 (6 bases). In germline, CDR1 is LGHDT, CDR2 YNNKEL (reference sequence). This CDR3 spans 17 amino acids. V was clipped by 2 bases and J by 1 base, with 17 bases between them. The CDR3 DNA sequence: TGTGCCAGCAGCCAAAAGAGACAGGCCAGTTCCCAAGAGACCCAGTACTTC. Residues: CASSQKRQASSQETQYF.

The chain recombines TRBV12-3 or TRBV12-4 with TRBJ1-1; D is unresolved. The V gene lost 10 bases and the J gene lost 0 bases, with 12 bases spanning the gap. There are 13 residues in the CDR3. CDR3 sequence reads: CATLREMNTEAFF. The CDR3 DNA reads as TGTGCCACCCTACGGGAGATGAACACTGAAGCTTTCTTT.